The 20 T cell receptor beta chains in this list originate from one sample, sequenced in a study of T cells in tuberculosis. Thawed, overnight-rested PBMC were stained with GMM-loaded CD1B tetramer, viability dye and anti-CD3, then sorted. C32 glucose monomycolate from Rhodococcus equi was loaded onto the CD1B tetramers. Only in-frame clones appear in the TCRdb table, and some are missing; sequencing was by immunoSEQ multiplex PCR. Of 88,000 or so clones in the sample, about nine tenths are singletons; the top ten hold approximately 2%. Material for sequencing was CD1b-GMM tetramer-negative cells sorted from PBMCs. These receptor sequences come from an adult woman with latent tuberculosis.

The V call is TRBV5-1, the J call TRBJ2-3, with D possibly TRBD2 on 5 matching bases. This CDR3 has 14 residues. Looked up from germline, CDR1 is SGHRS and CDR2 is YFSETQ. Trimming took 4 bases from V and 3 from J, leaving 12 bases between them. This chain's CDR3 is CASSKERETDTQYF. The CDR3 DNA sequence: TGCGCCAGCAGCAAGGAGAGGGAAACAGATACGCAGTATTTT.

The chain couples TRBV13 to TRBJ2-7; TRBD2 might be the D (6 bases). CDR1 PRHDT and CDR2 FYEKMQ come from the germline V gene (reference sequence). Trimming took 7 bases from V and 4 from J, leaving 17 bases between them. The CDR3 covers 14 residues. The CDR3: CASTIQGLLYEQYV. The CDR3 DNA sequence: TGTGCCAGCACCATCCAGGGACTCCTTTACGAGCAGTACGTC.

The J gene is TRBJ2-7, the V gene TRBV6-1; TRBD1 agrees at 7 bases. V shed 6 bases, J shed 2 bases, and the junction held 4 bases outside the gene matches. In germline, CDR1 is MNHNS, CDR2 SASEGT. The CDR3 sequence is 13 residues long. CDR3 amino acids: CASSPGTAYEQYV. CDR3 DNA sequence: TGTGCCAGCAGCCCTGGGACAGCCTACGAGCAGTACGTC.

In its sample, this clone was seen a few times. The chain carries TRBV7-9 and TRBJ1-4; a possible D gene is TRBD1 (6 bases). V was pared by 5 bases and J by 8 bases, with 12 bases between. CDR3 size: 13 residues. Germline CDR1 is SEHNR and CDR2 is FQNEAQ (reference sequence). CDR3 in amino acids: CASSGTPSEKLFF. In nucleotides, the CDR3 is TGTGCCAGCAGCGGGACACCTAGCGAAAAACTGTTTTTT.

V is TRBV6-5 and J is TRBJ2-3; 9 bases are shared with TRBD2. Germline CDR1 and CDR2: MNHEY and SVGAGI. CDR3 length: 15 residues. With V trimmed by 6 bases and J by 6 bases, 10 bases remained unmatched. CDR3 DNA: TGTGCCAGCAGAAAAGGACTAGCGAGTGCGGATACGCAGTATTTT. Its translation is CASRKGLASADTQYF.

The chain joins TRBV30 to TRBJ2-2; 10 positions match TRBD1. This CDR3 is built from 16 residues. From germline, CDR1 is GTSNPN and CDR2 SVGIG (reference sequence). After removal of 1 base from V and 6 bases from J, the junction contained 8 bases not matched to a gene. The CDR3 bases are TGTGCCTGGAGTGCGCTCCTTGGACAGGGGGCCGGGGAGCTGTTTTTT. It codes for CAWSALLGQGAGELFF.

This clone appeared once. The V gene is TRBV15, the J gene TRBJ1-1; D not certain. The germline V gene encodes CDR1 LNHNV and CDR2 YYDKDF (reference sequence). This CDR3 spans 14 amino acids. V dropped 0 bases and J dropped 1 base, with 6 bases sitting between them. Here the CDR3 DNA reads TGTGCCACCAGCAGAGACCCCTGGAACACTGAAGCTTTCTTT. Its translation is CATSRDPWNTEAFF.

The chain carries TRBV10-3 and TRBJ1-1; 9 bases match TRBD1. The CDR3 consists of 15 residues. The junction had 5 bases not matched to a gene; V was cut back by 6 bases and J by 0 bases. Looked up from germline, CDR1 is ENHRY and CDR2 is SYGVKD. As DNA, the CDR3 is TGTGCCATCAGGGACAGGGGATCCATGAACACTGAAGCTTTCTTT. This codes for CAIRDRGSMNTEAFF.

The rearrangement links TRBV5-6 to TRBJ2-7; D is perhaps TRBD2 (7 bases). Germline CDR1 is SGHDT and CDR2 is YYEEEE. The CDR3 sequence is 16 residues long. Trimming left V 1 base short and J 0 bases short, with 14 bases between. The CDR3 region is CASSLLRGPGSYEQYF. The CDR3 DNA is TGTGCCAGCAGCTTGCTGCGGGGGCCAGGCTCCTACGAGCAGTACTTC.

V and J are TRBV14 and TRBJ2-7, with 10 bases matching TRBD1. Germline trimming cut 4 bases from V and 2 bases from J; bases unmatched to any gene: 8. This CDR3 is 16 amino acids long. Germline CDR1 SGHDN, CDR2 FVKESK. CDR3 residues: CASSLTGTGVPYEQYF. In nucleotides, the CDR3 is TGTGCCAGCAGCCTAACCGGGACAGGGGTTCCCTACGAGCAGTACTTC.

The rearrangement uses TRBV5-6 and TRBJ2-1; 9 bases are a match to TRBD2. Germline-derived CDR1 and CDR2 are SGHDT and YYEEEE. The CDR3 extends over 18 amino acids. Trimming at V came to 3 bases and at J to 5 bases, leaving 15 bases not matched to a gene. CDR3 protein: CASSSTAGGAPMHNEQFF. The DNA of the CDR3 is TGTGCCAGCAGCTCCACCGCGGGGGGGGCCCCCATGCACAATGAGCAGTTCTTC. The whole variable domain, filled in from reference TRBV5-6 and TRBJ2-1, reads DAGVTQSPTHLIKTRGQQVTLRCSPKSGHDTVSWYQQALGQGPQFIFQYYEEEERQRGNFPDRFSGHQFPNYSSELNVNALLLGDSALYLCASSSTAGGAPMHNEQFFGPGTRLTVL.

The genes are TRBV21-1 and TRBJ1-5; the table assigns TRBD1, which was not confirmed against the DNA. TRBV21-1 is assigned pseudogene status. The CDR3 sequence is 17 residues long. The CDR3, as DNA: TGTGCCAGCAGCCTTAATGGGACAGCATCGGTCAATCAGCCCCAGCATTTT. It codes for CASSLNGTASVNQPQHF.

This sequence joins TRBV5-1 and TRBJ2-7; D may be TRBD1 (6 bases). The germline V and J ends were trimmed by 0 bases and 2 bases, with 12 bases remaining between them. This CDR3 is built from 15 residues. Germline CDR1 is SGHRS and CDR2 is YFSETQ. The CDR3 loop reads CASSLESGTPYEQYV. DNA for the CDR3: TGCGCCAGCAGCTTGGAGTCCGGGACACCCTACGAGCAGTACGTC.

This clone turned up a few times. The genes are TRBV6-6 and TRBJ2-1; 7 bases line up with TRBD2. With 4 bases clipped from V and 4 bases from J, the junction kept 10 bases outside the gene matches. The CDR3 consists of 16 residues. The germline CDR1 and CDR2 sequences are MNHNY and SVGAGI (reference sequence). CDR3 region: CASSWVVGGRYNEQFF. In DNA, the CDR3 is TGTGCCAGCAGTTGGGTGGTGGGCGGGAGATACAATGAGCAGTTCTTC.

The chain has TRBV7-6 and TRBJ1-6; possibly TRBD1 for D (5 bases). Germline assignment: CDR1 SGHVS and CDR2 FNYEAQ. V was shortened by 1 base and J by 9 bases, with 10 bases between the two germline ends. The CDR3 runs 14 residues. In DNA form, the CDR3 reads TGTGCCAGCAGCTTAGAAGGGGTTGGTTCACCCCTCCACTTT. Translation: CASSLEGVGSPLHF.

This clone appeared once. The chain combines TRBV5-3 with TRBJ1-5; perhaps TRBD1 as D (5 bases). TRBV5-3 belongs to the ORF category, with a function that is uncertain. This CDR3 has 16 residues. V was clipped by 3 bases and J by 2 bases, with 15 bases between them. CDR3 sequence: CARSSRGVRGNQPQHF. CDR3 in DNA: TGTGCCAGAAGCTCCCGGGGGGTTAGGGGCAATCAGCCCCAGCATTTT.

This chain links TRBV4-3 with TRBJ2-2; TRBD1 might be the D (5 bases). Trimming shortened V by 3 bases and J by 1 base, and 12 bases separated the two germline ends. This CDR3 comprises 16 residues. CDR1 LGHNA and CDR2 YSLEER come from the germline V gene. DNA of the CDR3: TGCGCCAGCAGCCACATCAGGGTTCTGAACACCGGGGAGCTGTTTTTT. This translates into CASSHIRVLNTGELFF.

V is TRBV19 and J is TRBJ1-5; no clear D gene. V lost 7 bases and J 0 bases, leaving 13 bases between the germline ends. Germline assignment: CDR1 LNHDA and CDR2 SQIVND (reference sequence). This CDR3 has 15 residues. CDR3: CASKADWDSNQPQHF. CDR3 in DNA: TGTGCCAGTAAAGCGGACTGGGATAGCAATCAGCCCCAGCATTTT.

This clone was detected only once. The V call is TRBV7-2, the J call TRBJ1-1; D is undetermined. Germline CDR1 SGHTA, CDR2 FQGNSA. V lost 2 bases, J lost 1 base, and 5 bases lay in between. This CDR3 is built from 13 residues. This CDR3 is CASSLTANTEAFF. CDR3 coding DNA: TGTGCCAGCAGCTTAACAGCGAACACTGAAGCTTTCTTT.

The chain recombines TRBV6-5 with TRBJ1-5; D might be TRBD1 (5 bases). From germline, CDR1 is MNHEY and CDR2 SVGAGI. The CDR3 is 15 amino acids. V lost 2 bases, J lost 6 bases, and 14 bases lay in between. The CDR3 protein is CASSYPTVNPQPQHF. The CDR3 coding sequence is TGTGCCAGCAGTTACCCGACAGTAAACCCTCAGCCCCAGCATTTT.